Below are 20 T cell receptor beta chains sequenced from a single sample in a study of cytomegalovirus exposure and HLA in healthy donors. The PCR made use of 60 Vbeta and 13 Jbeta primers. The assay was immunoSEQ multiplex PCR, and TCRdb's table has in-frame clones only and misses some. The sample yields 150,000 to 200,000 clones, 70% to 80% seen once. Sequencing used PBMCs. These receptors all stem from a woman in her 40s in good health and CMV-seronegative.

The chain uses TRBV5-1 and TRBJ2-3; 9 nucleotides match TRBD2. CDR3 length: 16 amino acids. V shed 0 bases and J 5 bases; nucleotides not matched to a gene: 7. The germline V gene encodes CDR1 SGHRS and CDR2 YFSETQ. CDR3 sequence (DNA): TGCGCCAGCAGCTTGGAGGTAGCGGGAGCGGTAGATACGCAGTATTTT. Translation: CASSLEVAGAVDTQYF.

The chain carries TRBV9 and TRBJ2-5, with D unclear. The CDR3 totals 14 residues. Looked up from germline, CDR1 is SGDLS and CDR2 is YYNGEE. Trimming stripped 5 bases from V and 0 bases from J, with 11 bases between. The CDR3 DNA follows: TGTGCCAGCAGTCCCTCGGGTAACCAAGAGACCCAGTACTTC. It codes for CASSPSGNQETQYF.

The genes are TRBV2 and TRBJ1-5; the D gene is possibly TRBD1 (5 bases). Germline CDR1 is SNHLY and CDR2 is FYNNEI. The CDR3 covers 13 residues. Trimming removed 4 bases at V and 7 bases at J, with 11 bases between. CDR3 in amino acids: CASSGLGGQPQHF. CDR3 nucleotides: TGTGCCAGCAGTGGACTTGGGGGGCAGCCCCAGCATTTT.

The chain links TRBV13 to TRBJ1-2; 9 positions agree with TRBD1. This CDR3 is built from 14 residues. Trimming cost V 5 bases and J 3 bases; bases outside gene matches: 4. Germline lookup yields CDR1 PRHDT and CDR2 FYEKMQ (reference sequence). The CDR3 here is CASSQRDRDYGYTF. The CDR3 DNA reads as TGTGCCAGCAGCCAACGGGACAGGGACTATGGCTACACCTTC. Looking up the rest from reference TRBV13 and TRBJ1-2 gives the full variable domain: AAGVIQSPRHLIKEKRETATLKCYPIPRHDTVYWYQQGPGQDPQFLISFYEKMQSDKGSIPDRFSAQQFSDYHSELNMSSLELGDSALYFCASSQRDRDYGYTFGSGTRLTVV.

The rearrangement uses TRBV19 and TRBJ2-7; D perhaps matches TRBD2 (8 bases). Germline V gives CDR1 LNHDA, CDR2 SQIVND (reference sequence). With 4 bases removed from V and 5 bases from J, the gap between germline ends came to 18 bases. The CDR3 is made up of 15 amino acids. CDR3 residues: CASSTDRAGRDEQYF. CDR3 nucleotides: TGTGCCAGTAGTACCGACAGGGCCGGGAGGGACGAGCAGTACTTC.

The gene calls are TRBV10-3 and TRBJ1-1; possible D gene TRBD1, 6 bases. This CDR3 region has 15 residues. Germline-derived CDR1 and CDR2 are ENHRY and SYGVKD. V was shortened by 3 bases and J by 4 bases, with 15 bases between the two germline ends. In DNA form, the CDR3 reads TGTGCCATCAGTGAACAAGCGGGACAACTCACTGAAGCTTTCTTT. Its translation: CAISEQAGQLTEAFF.

This chain links TRBV5-4 with TRBJ2-7; 8 nucleotides agree with TRBD2. The CDR3 is made up of 15 amino acids. The V gene end was trimmed by 4 bases and the J gene end by 2 bases; junction bases not matched to a gene: 8. CDR1 and CDR2 from the germline V gene are SGHNT and YYREEE (reference sequence). In nucleotides, the CDR3 is TGTGCCAGCAGCGCAGGACTAGCAGGCACCTACGAGCAGTACTTC. As protein: CASSAGLAGTYEQYF.

This chain connects TRBV2 to TRBJ1-4, with 8 bases identical to TRBD1. The CDR3 runs 15 residues. Germline assignment: CDR1 SNHLY and CDR2 FYNNEI. V lost 4 bases to trimming and J lost 3 bases; unmatched junction nucleotides: 4. The CDR3 loop reads CASSGQGKANEKLFF. The CDR3 bases are TGTGCCAGCAGTGGACAGGGGAAGGCTAATGAAAAACTGTTTTTT.

The chain combines TRBV19 with TRBJ1-1; TRBD1 agrees at 8 bases. The CDR3 is 14 residues long. J was trimmed by 6 bases and V by 10 bases; bases with no gene match: 13. Germline V CDR1 and CDR2: LNHDA, SQIVND (reference sequence). For the CDR3, the DNA is TGTGCCACAAGCACACAGGGGGGTGGCGCTGAAGCTTTCTTT. Translation: CATSTQGGGAEAFF.

This clone is a singleton in its sample. V usage is TRBV11-3 and J usage is TRBJ1-2; D is perhaps TRBD1 (6 bases). The CDR3 runs to 17 residues. Per the germline V gene, CDR1 is SGHNT and CDR2 is YENEEA. The V end lost 4 bases, the J end lost 5 bases, and 23 bases lay between the germline ends. CDR3 nucleotide sequence: TGTGCCAGCAGCTCCTCTCCTCGAGCGGACAGAGAATATGGCTACACCTTC. This codes for CASSSSPRADREYGYTF.

The CDR3 region is CASSFDGSGDTEAFF. As DNA, the CDR3 is TGTGCCAGCAGCTTTGACGGGTCCGGGGACACTGAAGCTTTCTTT. The chain is built from TRBV11-3 and TRBJ1-1, with D unresolved. V lost 3 bases and J 3 bases, leaving 14 bases between the germline ends. Germline V CDR1 and CDR2: SGHNT, YENEEA. CDR3 length equals 15 residues.

The chain has TRBV9 and TRBJ1-4, with 7 bases fitting TRBD1. The CDR3 is 13 amino acids. CDR1 and CDR2 from the germline V gene are SGDLS and YYNGEE. V was clipped by 4 bases and J by 8 bases; unmatched bases: 5. CDR3: CASSSDRAEKLFF. Here the CDR3 DNA reads TGTGCCAGCAGCTCTGACAGGGCGGAAAAACTGTTTTTT.

The V call is TRBV27, the J call TRBJ2-7; 7 bases are a match to TRBD1. In germline, CDR1 is MNHEY, CDR2 SMNVEV (reference sequence). The CDR3 is made up of 21 amino acids. The J segment lost 7 bases and the V segment lost 2 bases, leaving 29 bases of the junction unmatched. CDR3 region: CASSLDFGQVVTRTACLEQYF. CDR3 nucleotide sequence: TGTGCCAGCAGTTTAGACTTCGGACAGGTGGTCACTAGAACAGCGTGCTTGGAGCAGTACTTC.

The chain joins TRBV29-1 to TRBJ2-5; 7 bases are a match to TRBD2. This CDR3 spans 10 amino acids. The V segment lost 5 bases and the J segment 11 bases; nucleotides outside the gene matches: 5. CDR1 is SQVTM, CDR2 ANQGSEA, per germline. The CDR3, as DNA: TGCAGCGTTTACGGGAGGAATCAGTACTTC. It specifies CSVYGRNQYF.

The V and J genes are TRBV5-4 and TRBJ1-1; TRBD1 is a possible D gene (6 bases). CDR1 is SGHNT and CDR2 is YYREEE in the germline V gene (reference sequence). The CDR3 is 13 amino acids. Trimming pared 4 bases from V and 3 bases from J, leaving 10 bases between. CDR3 DNA sequence: TGTGCCAGCAGCCAGGACAGACACACTGAAGCTTTCTTT. This encodes CASSQDRHTEAFF. The variable domain in full, with the rest retrieved from reference TRBV5-4 and TRBJ1-1, is ETGVTQSPTHLIKTRGQQVTLRCSSQSGHNTVSWYQQALGQGPQFIFQYYREEENGRGNFPPRFSGLQFPNYSSELNVNALELDDSALYLCASSQDRHTEAFFGQGTRLTVV.

This clone was observed a handful of times. The genes are TRBV6-6 and TRBJ2-1; perhaps TRBD1 as D (7 bases). Deletions cut 10 bases from V and 8 bases from J, with 21 bases between. Germline CDR1 MNHNY, CDR2 SVGAGI (reference sequence). This CDR3 region has 14 residues. CDR3 protein: CAIRETGRTDEQFF. The CDR3 region has the DNA TGTGCCATCCGAGAGACAGGGAGGACGGATGAGCAGTTCTTC.

The gene calls are TRBV7-2 and TRBJ2-3; 14 positions agree with TRBD2. The CDR3 is made up of 16 amino acids. V gave up 4 bases and J gave up 5 bases; unmatched junction bases: 5. Germline CDR1 and CDR2: SGHTA and FQGNSA. CDR3: CASSSRLAGGGDTQYF. DNA of the CDR3: TGTGCCAGCAGCTCCAGACTAGCGGGAGGGGGAGATACGCAGTATTTT. The whole variable domain, filled in from reference TRBV7-2 and TRBJ2-3, reads GAGVSQSPSNKVTEKGKDVELRCDPISGHTALYWYRQSLGQGLEFLIYFQGNSAPDKSGLPSDRFSAERTGGSVSTLTIQRTQQEDSAVYLCASSSRLAGGGDTQYFGPGTRLTVL.

The CDR3 sequence: CASSLDGRDNNQPQHF. The CDR3 DNA is TGCGCCAGCAGCTTGGACGGCAGGGACAACAATCAGCCCCAGCATTTT. V usage is TRBV5-1 and J usage is TRBJ1-5, with D perhaps matching TRBD1 (6 bases). V lost 0 bases to trimming and J lost 3 bases, with 13 bases between them. CDR3 length: 16 amino acids. Germline assignment: CDR1 SGHRS and CDR2 YFSETQ.

V is TRBV20-1 and J is TRBJ2-7, with D maybe TRBD1 (5 bases). The CDR3 runs 11 residues. Germline CDR1 is DFQATT and CDR2 is SNEGSKA (reference sequence). Trimming shortened V by 3 bases and J by 5 bases, and 8 bases separated the two germline ends. The chain's CDR3 is CSASGAHEQYF. The CDR3, as DNA: TGCAGTGCTAGTGGGGCTCACGAGCAGTACTTC.

The rearrangement links TRBV9 to TRBJ1-4, with 8 bases fitting TRBD1. The CDR3 sequence is 15 residues long. Per germline, CDR1 SGDLS and CDR2 YYNGEE. The ends lost 4 bases at V and 7 bases at J; junction bases unmatched: 9. The CDR3 DNA is TGTGCCAGCAGCACGCTTGGACAGGGCGGTGAAAAACTGTTTTTT. The encoded protein is CASSTLGQGGEKLFF.